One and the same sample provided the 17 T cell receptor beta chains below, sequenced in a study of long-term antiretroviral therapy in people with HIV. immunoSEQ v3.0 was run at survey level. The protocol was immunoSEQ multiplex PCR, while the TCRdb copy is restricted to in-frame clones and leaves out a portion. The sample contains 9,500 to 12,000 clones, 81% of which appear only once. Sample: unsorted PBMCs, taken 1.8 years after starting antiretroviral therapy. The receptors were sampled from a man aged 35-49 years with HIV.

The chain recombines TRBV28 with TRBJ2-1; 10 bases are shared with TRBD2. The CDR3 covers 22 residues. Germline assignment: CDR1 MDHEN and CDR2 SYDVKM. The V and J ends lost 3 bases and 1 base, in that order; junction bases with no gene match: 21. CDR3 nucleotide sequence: TGTGCCAGCAGTTTGAAGCTTGGACGGACTAGCGGAAGGGGTAGGTCCTACAATGAGCAGTTCTTC. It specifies CASSLKLGRTSGRGRSYNEQFF.

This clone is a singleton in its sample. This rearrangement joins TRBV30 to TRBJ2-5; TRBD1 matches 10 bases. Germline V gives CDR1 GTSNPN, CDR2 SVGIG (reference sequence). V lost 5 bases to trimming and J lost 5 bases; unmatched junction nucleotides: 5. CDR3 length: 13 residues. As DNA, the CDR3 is TGTGCCTGGGGGACAGGGGTTGTCGAGACCCAGTACTTC. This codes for CAWGTGVVETQYF.

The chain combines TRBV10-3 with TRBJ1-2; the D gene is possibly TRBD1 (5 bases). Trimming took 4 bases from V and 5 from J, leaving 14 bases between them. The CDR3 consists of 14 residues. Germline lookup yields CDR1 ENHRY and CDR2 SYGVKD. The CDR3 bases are TGTGCCATCAGTGTCGGGGGGTCCCTTTATGGCTACACCTTC. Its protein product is CAISVGGSLYGYTF.

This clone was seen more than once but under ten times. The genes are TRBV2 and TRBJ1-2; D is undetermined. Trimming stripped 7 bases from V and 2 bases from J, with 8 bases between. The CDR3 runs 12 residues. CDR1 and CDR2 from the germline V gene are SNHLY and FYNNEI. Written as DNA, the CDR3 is TGTGCCAGCATTGGTCCCAACTATGGCTACACCTTC. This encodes CASIGPNYGYTF.

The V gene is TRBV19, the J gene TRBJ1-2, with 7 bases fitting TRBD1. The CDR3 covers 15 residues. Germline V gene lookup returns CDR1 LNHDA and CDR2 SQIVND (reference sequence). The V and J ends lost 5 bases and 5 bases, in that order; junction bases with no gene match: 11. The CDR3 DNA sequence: TGTGCCAGTAGTCGGCGAAGACAGGGTGGGTATGGCTACACCTTC. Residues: CASSRRRQGGYGYTF.

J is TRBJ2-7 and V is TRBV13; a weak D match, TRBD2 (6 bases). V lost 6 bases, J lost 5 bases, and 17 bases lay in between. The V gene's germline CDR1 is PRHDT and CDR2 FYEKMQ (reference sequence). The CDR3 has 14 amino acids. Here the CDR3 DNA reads TGTGCCAGCAGATCTACCGGGAGAAGGGACGAGCAGTACTTC. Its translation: CASRSTGRRDEQYF. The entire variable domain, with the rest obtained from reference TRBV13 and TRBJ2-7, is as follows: AAGVIQSPRHLIKEKRETATLKCYPIPRHDTVYWYQQGPGQDPQFLISFYEKMQSDKGSIPDRFSAQQFSDYHSELNMSSLELGDSALYFCASRSTGRRDEQYFGPGTRLTVT.

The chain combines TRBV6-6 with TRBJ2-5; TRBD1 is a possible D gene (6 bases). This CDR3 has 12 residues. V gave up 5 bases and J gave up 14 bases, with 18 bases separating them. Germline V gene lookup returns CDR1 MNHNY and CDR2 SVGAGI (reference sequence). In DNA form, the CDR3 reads TGTGCCAGCAGTCCCCCCAGGGACATTCCTTACTTC. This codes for CASSPPRDIPYF.

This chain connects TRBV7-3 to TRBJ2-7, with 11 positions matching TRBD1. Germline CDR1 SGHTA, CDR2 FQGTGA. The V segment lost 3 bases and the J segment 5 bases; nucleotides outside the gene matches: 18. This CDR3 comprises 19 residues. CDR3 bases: TGTGCCAGCAGCTTCTTCCACCCGATCAGCCGGGACAGGGGGGACGAGCAGTACTTC. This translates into CASSFFHPISRDRGDEQYF. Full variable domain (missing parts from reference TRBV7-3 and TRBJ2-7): GAGVSQTPSNKVTEKGKYVELRCDPISGHTALYWYRQSLGQGPEFLIYFQGTGAADDSGLPNDRFFAVRPEGSVSTLKIQRTERGDSAVYLCASSFFHPISRDRGDEQYFGPGTRLTVT.

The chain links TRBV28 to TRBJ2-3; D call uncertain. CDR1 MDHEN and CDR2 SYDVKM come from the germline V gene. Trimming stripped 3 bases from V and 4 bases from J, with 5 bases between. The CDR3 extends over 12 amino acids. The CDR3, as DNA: TGTGCCAGCAGTTTTAGGCCAGATACGCAGTATTTT. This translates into CASSFRPDTQYF.

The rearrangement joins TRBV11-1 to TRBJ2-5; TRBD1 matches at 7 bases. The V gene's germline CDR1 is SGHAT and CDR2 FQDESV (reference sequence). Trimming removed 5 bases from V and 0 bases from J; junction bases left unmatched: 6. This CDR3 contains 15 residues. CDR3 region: CASSDRGQYQETQYF. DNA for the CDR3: TGTGCCAGCAGCGATAGGGGACAGTACCAAGAGACCCAGTACTTC.

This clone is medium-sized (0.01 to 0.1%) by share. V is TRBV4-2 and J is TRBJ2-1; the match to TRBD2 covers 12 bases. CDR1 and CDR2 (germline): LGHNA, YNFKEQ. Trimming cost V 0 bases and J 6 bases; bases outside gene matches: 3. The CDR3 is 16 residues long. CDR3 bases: TGTGCCAGCAGCCAAGACCTAGCGGGAGGGGGCAATGAGCAGTTCTTC. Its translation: CASSQDLAGGGNEQFF.

DNA of the CDR3: TGTGCCAGCAGCTCCTCATCTGGAAACACCATATATTTT. Amino acid sequence: CASSSSSGNTIYF. The rearrangement joins TRBV7-2 to TRBJ1-3; no firm D call. V was clipped by 4 bases and J by 1 base, with 5 bases between them. The CDR3 is made up of 13 amino acids. CDR1 is SGHTA, CDR2 FQGNSA, per germline.

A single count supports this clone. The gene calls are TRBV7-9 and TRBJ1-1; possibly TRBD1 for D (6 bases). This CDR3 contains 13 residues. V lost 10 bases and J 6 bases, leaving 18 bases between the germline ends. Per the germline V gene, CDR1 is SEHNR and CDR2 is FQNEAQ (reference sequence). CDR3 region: CAIVWGKGAEAFF. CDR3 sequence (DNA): TGTGCCATCGTGTGGGGGAAGGGGGCTGAAGCTTTCTTT.

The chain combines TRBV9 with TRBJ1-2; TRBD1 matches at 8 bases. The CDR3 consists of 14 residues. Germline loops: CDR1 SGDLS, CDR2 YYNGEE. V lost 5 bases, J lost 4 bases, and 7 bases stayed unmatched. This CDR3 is CASRPGQGGYGYTF. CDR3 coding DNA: TGTGCCAGCAGACCCGGACAGGGCGGCTATGGCTACACCTTC.

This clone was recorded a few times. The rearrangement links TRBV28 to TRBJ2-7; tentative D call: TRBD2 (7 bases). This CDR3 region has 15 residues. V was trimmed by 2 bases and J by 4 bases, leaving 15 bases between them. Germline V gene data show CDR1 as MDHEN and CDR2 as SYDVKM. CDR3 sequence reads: CASSLLGGPVYEQYF. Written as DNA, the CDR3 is TGTGCCAGCAGTTTACTGGGGGGGCCAGTGTACGAGCAGTACTTC.

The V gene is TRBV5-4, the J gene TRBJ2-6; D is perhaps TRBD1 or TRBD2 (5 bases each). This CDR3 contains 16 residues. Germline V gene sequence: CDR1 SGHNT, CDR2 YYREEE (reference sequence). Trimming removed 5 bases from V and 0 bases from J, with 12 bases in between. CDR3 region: CASRAGTVSGANVLTF. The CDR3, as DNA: TGTGCCAGCAGGGCTGGGACCGTCTCTGGGGCCAACGTCCTGACTTTC.

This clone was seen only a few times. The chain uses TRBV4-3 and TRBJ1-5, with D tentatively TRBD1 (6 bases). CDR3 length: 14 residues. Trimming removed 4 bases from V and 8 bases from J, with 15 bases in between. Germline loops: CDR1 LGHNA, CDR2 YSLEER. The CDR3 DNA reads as TGCGCCAGCAGCCGCGCGCTTAAGGGGGAGCCCCAGCATTTT. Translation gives CASSRALKGEPQHF.